The 13 T cell receptor beta chains presented below share a single source sample, sequenced in a study of shared clonotypes between healthy human individuals. Naive CD8 cells lacked CD45RO, underwent positive selection for CCR7 and left out terminally differentiated effector memory CD45RA+ cells. Produced via immunoSEQ multiplex PCR; TCRdb's table is partial and in-frame only. Here the sample spans about 2.1 million clones, around 93% being singletons. Sequenced sample: naive CD8+ T cells from PBMCs. These receptors originate from a young man in good health. Some clones in this sample may be carry-over from other donors' samples.

V is TRBV4-3 and J is TRBJ1-2; no clear D gene. Germline-derived CDR1 and CDR2 are LGHNA and YSLEER. The CDR3 sequence is 15 residues long. V was shortened by 0 bases and J by 0 bases, with 8 bases between the two germline ends. The CDR3: CASSQDPGANYGYTF. CDR3 nucleotides: TGCGCCAGCAGCCAAGATCCAGGCGCTAACTATGGCTACACCTTC.

With regard to this clone: This specimen includes other DNA sequences encoding the same CDR3. This chain joins TRBV6-5 and TRBJ1-1, with D hard to call. CDR1 is MNHEY, CDR2 SVGAGI, per germline. The CDR3 loop spans 13 amino acids. The V and J ends lost 0 bases and 5 bases respectively, with 7 bases between them. The CDR3, as DNA: TGTGCCAGCAGTTACTCGGGGAGAACTGAAGCTTTCTTT. As protein: CASSYSGRTEAFF.

The chain recombines TRBV29-1 with TRBJ1-1, with unresolved D. V was cut by 5 bases and J by 3 bases, with 16 bases left in between. CDR1 SQVTM and CDR2 ANQGSEA come from the germline V gene. This CDR3 comprises 14 residues. In nucleotides, the CDR3 is TGCAGCGTTCTTTCGGTTGGGTCATACACTGAAGCTTTCTTT. Translated: CSVLSVGSYTEAFF.

The rearrangement uses TRBV9 and TRBJ2-3, with 8 bases lining up with TRBD2. The CDR3 extends over 16 amino acids. Unmatched junction bases numbered 9, after V lost 1 base and J lost 5 bases. CDR1 SGDLS and CDR2 YYNGEE come from the germline V gene. DNA of the CDR3: TGTGCCAGCAGCGTAACTAGCGGAGGCTTAAAAGATACGCAGTATTTT. Translation: CASSVTSGGLKDTQYF.

The chain joins TRBV5-6 to TRBJ1-1; TRBD1 aligns across 10 bases. Losses at the gene ends were 4 bases for V and 6 bases for J; bases not matched to a gene: 9. The germline V gene has CDR1 SGHDT and CDR2 YYEEEE. This CDR3 region has 15 residues. CDR3 protein: CASSQPGTGEAEAFF. In DNA, the CDR3 is TGTGCCAGCAGCCAACCCGGGACAGGGGAGGCTGAAGCTTTCTTT.

This chain connects TRBV6-5 to TRBJ1-5, with 7 nucleotides matching TRBD1. Germline V gene data show CDR1 as MNHEY and CDR2 as SVGAGI. The length of the CDR3 is 15 residues. Germline trimming cut 5 bases from V and 1 base from J; bases unmatched to any gene: 5. The CDR3 DNA reads as TGTGCCAGCAGTCCGACAGGGTTGAGCAATCAGCCCCAGCATTTT. It translates to CASSPTGLSNQPQHF.

V gene TRBV10-2 combines with J gene TRBJ2-7, with D uncertain. CDR1 is WSHSY, CDR2 SAAADI, per germline. V lost 8 bases, J lost 2 bases, and 19 bases lay in between. CDR3 length equals 15 residues. The CDR3 protein is CASFGSISEAYEQYF. The CDR3 DNA sequence: TGCGCCAGCTTTGGTAGCATCAGCGAGGCCTACGAGCAGTACTTC.

This clone was found once. V and J are TRBV6-5 and TRBJ2-7, with D hard to call. The CDR3 extends over 14 amino acids. Trimming left V 7 bases short and J 2 bases short, with 15 bases between. Per the germline V gene, CDR1 is MNHEY and CDR2 is SVGAGI. The CDR3 loop reads CASKLGRAPYEQYF. CDR3 nucleotides: TGTGCCAGCAAGCTCGGGCGTGCGCCCTACGAGCAGTACTTC.

The chain employs TRBV27 and TRBJ1-5; D possibly corresponds to TRBD1 (5 bases). V shed 5 bases and J shed 0 bases, with 17 bases lying between them. There are 17 residues in the CDR3. From germline, CDR1 is MNHEY and CDR2 SMNVEV (reference sequence). CDR3 sequence: CASSTRYRQDSNQPQHF. CDR3 coding DNA: TGTGCCAGCAGTACACGTTACAGGCAGGATAGCAATCAGCCCCAGCATTTT.

The chain combines TRBV20-1 with TRBJ2-1, with D unclear. Between the trimmed V and J ends, which lost 6 bases and 6 bases, there was a span of 9 bases. The V gene's germline CDR1 is DFQATT and CDR2 SNEGSKA (reference sequence). The CDR3 has 11 amino acids. In nucleotides, the CDR3 is TGCAGTGCCAGACCGACCAATGAGCAGTTCTTC. Translating it yields CSARPTNEQFF.

The V and J genes are TRBV30 and TRBJ2-1; TRBD2 matches 8 bases. Trimming took 4 bases from V and 9 from J; bases not matched to a gene: 8. This CDR3 has 13 amino acids. Looked up from germline, CDR1 is GTSNPN and CDR2 is SVGIG (reference sequence). CDR3 DNA: TGTGCCTGGAATTCGGGAGGGCCGGGTGAGCAGTTCTTC. Translated: CAWNSGGPGEQFF.

The chain links TRBV10-3 to TRBJ2-7; 7 bases agree with TRBD2. This CDR3 has 13 amino acids. Germline trimming cut 3 bases from V and 9 bases from J; bases unmatched to any gene: 8. Per the germline V gene, CDR1 is ENHRY and CDR2 is SYGVKD. CDR3 bases: TGTGCCATCAGTGAAACCGGGACTACTCCGCAGTACTTC. It translates to CAISETGTTPQYF.

The V call is TRBV6-4, the J call TRBJ2-1; 8 nucleotides align to TRBD1. This CDR3 region has 11 residues. V gave up 2 bases and J gave up 12 bases; unmatched junction bases: 0. Germline lookup yields CDR1 MRHNA and CDR2 SNTAGT. DNA of the CDR3: TGTGCCAGCAGTGACGGGACAGGGCAGTTCTTC. Protein: CASSDGTGQFF.